This T cell receptor beta chain was sequenced for a study of T cells in Graves' hyperthyroidism and ophthalmopathy. The investigators amplified TCR beta CDR3 regions from RNA transcripts. The HTBI primer set drove a first-round RT-PCR of the TCR CDR3. MiXCR, run by TCRdb on the multiplex PCR reads, gives a single entry per CDR3 protein. The sample yields approximately 620,000 distinct CDR3 sequences, more than 15% seen once. Ten or more counts support this clonotype. The specimen was blood. This clonotype was obtained from a woman aged 40-49 years with Graves' ophthalmopathy.

CDR3 nucleotides: TGTGCCAGCAGTTTTTCGGCTAGCGGGAGCCACGAGCAGTACTTC. Encoded protein: CASSFSASGSHEQYF. V gene TRBV12-3 or TRBV12-4 combines with J gene TRBJ2-7; 10 bases fit TRBD2. With 3 bases clipped from V and 5 bases from J, the junction kept 7 bases outside the gene matches. This CDR3 is built from 15 residues.